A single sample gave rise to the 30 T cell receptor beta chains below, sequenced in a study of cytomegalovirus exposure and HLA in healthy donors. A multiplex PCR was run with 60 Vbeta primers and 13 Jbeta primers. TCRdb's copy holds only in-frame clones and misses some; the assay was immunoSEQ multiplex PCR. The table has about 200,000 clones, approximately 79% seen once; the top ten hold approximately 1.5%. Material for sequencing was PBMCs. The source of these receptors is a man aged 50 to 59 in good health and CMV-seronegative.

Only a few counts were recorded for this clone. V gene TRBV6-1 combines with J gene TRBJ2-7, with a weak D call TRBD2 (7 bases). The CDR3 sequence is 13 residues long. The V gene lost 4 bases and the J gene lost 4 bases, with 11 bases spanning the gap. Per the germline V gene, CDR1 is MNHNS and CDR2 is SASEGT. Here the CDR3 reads CASSGGGRYEQYF. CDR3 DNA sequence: TGTGCCAGCAGTGGGGGGGGGCGGTACGAGCAGTACTTC.

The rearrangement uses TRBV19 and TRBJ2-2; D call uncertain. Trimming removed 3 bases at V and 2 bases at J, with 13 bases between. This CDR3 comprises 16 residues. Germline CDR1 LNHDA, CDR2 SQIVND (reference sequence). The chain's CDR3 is CASSMQLRLNTGELFF. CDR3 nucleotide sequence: TGTGCCAGTAGTATGCAGCTTCGACTTAACACCGGGGAGCTGTTTTTT.

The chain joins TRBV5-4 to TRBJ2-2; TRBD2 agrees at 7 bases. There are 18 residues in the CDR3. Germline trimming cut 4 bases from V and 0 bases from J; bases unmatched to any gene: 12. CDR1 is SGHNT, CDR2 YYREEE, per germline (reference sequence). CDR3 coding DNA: TGTGCCAGCAGCCCAACCCCTTTAGCGGGTGCGAACACCGGGGAGCTGTTTTTT. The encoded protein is CASSPTPLAGANTGELFF.

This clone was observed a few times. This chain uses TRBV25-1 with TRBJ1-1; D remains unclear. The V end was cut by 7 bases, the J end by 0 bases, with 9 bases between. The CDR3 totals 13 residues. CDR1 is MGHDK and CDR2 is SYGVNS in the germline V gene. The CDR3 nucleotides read TGTGCCAGCATTGGGCGAGTGAACACTGAAGCTTTCTTT. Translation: CASIGRVNTEAFF. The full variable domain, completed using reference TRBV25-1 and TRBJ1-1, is EADIYQTPRYLVIGTGKKITLECSQTMGHDKMYWYQQDPGMELHLIHYSYGVNSTEKGDLSSESTVSRIRTEHFPLTLESARPSHTSQYLCASIGRVNTEAFFGQGTRLTVV.

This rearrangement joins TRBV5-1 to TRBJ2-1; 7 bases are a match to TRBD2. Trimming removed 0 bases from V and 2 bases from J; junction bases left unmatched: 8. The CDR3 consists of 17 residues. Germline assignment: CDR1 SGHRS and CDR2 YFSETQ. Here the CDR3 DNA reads TGCGCCAGCAGCTTGGCCGGGTTAGCGGGCACCTACAATGAGCAGTTCTTC. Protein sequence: CASSLAGLAGTYNEQFF.

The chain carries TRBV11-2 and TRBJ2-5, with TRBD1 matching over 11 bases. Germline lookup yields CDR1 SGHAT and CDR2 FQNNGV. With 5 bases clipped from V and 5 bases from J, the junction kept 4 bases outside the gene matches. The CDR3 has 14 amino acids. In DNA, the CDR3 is TGTGCCAGCAGCACGGACAGGGGGCTTGAGACCCAGTACTTC. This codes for CASSTDRGLETQYF. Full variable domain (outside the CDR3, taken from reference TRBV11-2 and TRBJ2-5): EAGVAQSPRYKIIEKRQSVAFWCNPISGHATLYWYQQILGQGPKLLIQFQNNGVVDDSQLPKDRFSAERLKGVDSTLKIQPAKLEDSAVYLCASSTDRGLETQYFGPGTRLLVL.

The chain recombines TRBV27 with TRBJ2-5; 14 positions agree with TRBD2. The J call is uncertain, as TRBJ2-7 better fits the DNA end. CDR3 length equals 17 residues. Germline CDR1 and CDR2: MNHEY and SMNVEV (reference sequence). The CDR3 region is CASSLWGLAGVPYEQYF. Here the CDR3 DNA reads TGTGCCAGCAGCCTATGGGGACTAGCGGGAGTACCCTACGAGCAGTACTTC.

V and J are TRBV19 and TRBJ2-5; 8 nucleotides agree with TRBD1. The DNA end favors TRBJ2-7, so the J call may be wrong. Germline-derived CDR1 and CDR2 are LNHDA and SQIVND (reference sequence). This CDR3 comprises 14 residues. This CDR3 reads CASSIRTGPNEQYF. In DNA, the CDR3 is TGTGCCAGTAGTATAAGGACAGGGCCGAACGAGCAGTACTTC.

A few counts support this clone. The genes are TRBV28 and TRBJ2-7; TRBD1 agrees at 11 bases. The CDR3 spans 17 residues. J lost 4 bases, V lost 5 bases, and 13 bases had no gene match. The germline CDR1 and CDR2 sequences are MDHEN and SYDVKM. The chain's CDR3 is CASSQHPDRGLRYEQYF. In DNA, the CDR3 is TGTGCCAGCAGTCAACACCCGGACAGGGGGCTTCGGTACGAGCAGTACTTC.

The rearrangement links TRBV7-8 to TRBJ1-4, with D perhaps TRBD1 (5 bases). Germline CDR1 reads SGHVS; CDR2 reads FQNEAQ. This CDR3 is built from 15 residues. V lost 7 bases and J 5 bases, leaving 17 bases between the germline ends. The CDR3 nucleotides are TGTGCCAGCACCCCCGGGACTTCCTGGAATGAAAAACTGTTTTTT. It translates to CASTPGTSWNEKLFF.

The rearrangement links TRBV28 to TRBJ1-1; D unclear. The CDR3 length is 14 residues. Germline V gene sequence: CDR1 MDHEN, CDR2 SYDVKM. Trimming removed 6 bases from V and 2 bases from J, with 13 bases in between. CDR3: CASRRSGPNTEAFF. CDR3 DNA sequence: TGTGCCAGCAGAAGGAGCGGTCCCAACACTGAAGCTTTCTTT.

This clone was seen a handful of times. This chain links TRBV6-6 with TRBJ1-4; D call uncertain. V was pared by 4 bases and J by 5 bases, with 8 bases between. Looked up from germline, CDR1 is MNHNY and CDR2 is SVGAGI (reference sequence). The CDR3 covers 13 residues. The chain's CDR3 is CASSSDLNEKLFF. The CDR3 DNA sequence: TGTGCCAGCAGTTCGGACTTGAATGAAAAACTGTTTTTT.

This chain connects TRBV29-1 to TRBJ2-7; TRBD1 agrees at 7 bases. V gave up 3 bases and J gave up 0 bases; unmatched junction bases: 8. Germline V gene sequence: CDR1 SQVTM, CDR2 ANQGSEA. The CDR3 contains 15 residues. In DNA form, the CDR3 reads TGCAGCGTTGAGGGGGAGACAGGGAGCTCCTACGAGCAGTACTTC. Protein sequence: CSVEGETGSSYEQYF.

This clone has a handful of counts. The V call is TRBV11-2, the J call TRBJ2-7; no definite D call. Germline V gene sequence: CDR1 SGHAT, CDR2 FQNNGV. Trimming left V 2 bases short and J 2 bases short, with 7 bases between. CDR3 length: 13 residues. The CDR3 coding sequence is TGTGCCAGCAGCTTACTAGTCGCCTACGAGCAGTACTTC. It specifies CASSLLVAYEQYF.

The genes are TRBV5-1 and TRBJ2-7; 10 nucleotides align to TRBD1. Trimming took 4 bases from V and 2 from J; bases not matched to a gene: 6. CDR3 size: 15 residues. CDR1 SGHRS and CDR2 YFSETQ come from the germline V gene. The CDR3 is CASSRQGALTYEQYF. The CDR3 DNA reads TGCGCCAGCAGCAGACAGGGGGCGCTCACCTACGAGCAGTACTTC.

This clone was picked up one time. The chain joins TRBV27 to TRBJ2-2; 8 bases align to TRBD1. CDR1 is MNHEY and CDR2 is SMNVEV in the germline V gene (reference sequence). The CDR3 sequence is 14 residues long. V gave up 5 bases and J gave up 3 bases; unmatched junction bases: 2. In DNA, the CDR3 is TGTGCCAGCAGTGGACAGGGTTACACCGGGGAGCTGTTTTTT. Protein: CASSGQGYTGELFF.

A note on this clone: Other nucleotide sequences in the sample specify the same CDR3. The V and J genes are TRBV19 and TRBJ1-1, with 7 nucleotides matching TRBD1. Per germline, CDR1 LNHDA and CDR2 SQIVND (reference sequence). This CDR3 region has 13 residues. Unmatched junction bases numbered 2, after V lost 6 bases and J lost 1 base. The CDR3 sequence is CASRNRGNTEAFF. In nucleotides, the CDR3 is TGTGCCAGTAGAAACAGGGGGAACACTGAAGCTTTCTTT.

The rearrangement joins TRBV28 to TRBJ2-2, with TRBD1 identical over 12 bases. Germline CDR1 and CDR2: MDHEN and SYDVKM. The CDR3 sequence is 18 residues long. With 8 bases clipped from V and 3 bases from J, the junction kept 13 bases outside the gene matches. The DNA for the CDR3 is TGTGCCAGCGGTACCGGGACAGGGGGCCTAGGGGACACCGGGGAGCTGTTTTTT. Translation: CASGTGTGGLGDTGELFF.

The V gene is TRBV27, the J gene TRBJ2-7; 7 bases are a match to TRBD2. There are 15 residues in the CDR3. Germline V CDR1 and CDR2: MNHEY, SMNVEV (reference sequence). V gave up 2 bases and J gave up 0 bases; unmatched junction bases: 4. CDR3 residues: CASSLRPSGSYEQYF. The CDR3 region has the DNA TGTGCCAGCAGTTTAAGGCCTAGCGGCTCCTACGAGCAGTACTTC.

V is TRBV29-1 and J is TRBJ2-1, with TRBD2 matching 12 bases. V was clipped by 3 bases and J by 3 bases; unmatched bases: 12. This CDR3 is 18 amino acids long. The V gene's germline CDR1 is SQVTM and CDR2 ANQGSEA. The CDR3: CSVEGLAGGPTRYNEQFF. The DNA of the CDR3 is TGCAGCGTTGAGGGGCTAGCGGGAGGGCCAACGCGCTACAATGAGCAGTTCTTC.

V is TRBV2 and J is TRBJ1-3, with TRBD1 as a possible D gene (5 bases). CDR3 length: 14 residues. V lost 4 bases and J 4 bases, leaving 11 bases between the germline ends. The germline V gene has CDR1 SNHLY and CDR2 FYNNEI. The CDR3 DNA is TGTGCCAGCAGTGGCGCAGGGTCCGGAAACACCATATATTTT. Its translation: CASSGAGSGNTIYF.

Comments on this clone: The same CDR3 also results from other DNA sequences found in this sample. The CDR3 DNA follows: TGTGCCAGCAGCTTGGGCGGGGGCACTGAAGCTTTCTTT. Translation gives CASSLGGGTEAFF. This chain links TRBV5-4 with TRBJ1-1; a weak D match, TRBD1 (5 bases). V lost 0 bases and J 4 bases, leaving 7 bases between the germline ends. The CDR3 contains 13 residues. Germline V lookup: CDR1 SGHNT, CDR2 YYREEE (reference sequence).

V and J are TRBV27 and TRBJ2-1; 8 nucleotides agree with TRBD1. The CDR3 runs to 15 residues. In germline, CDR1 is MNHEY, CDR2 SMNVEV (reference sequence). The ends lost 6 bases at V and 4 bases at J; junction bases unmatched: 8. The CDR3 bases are TGTGCCAGCAGCCTTGGACAGGGATTTTACAATGAGCAGTTCTTC. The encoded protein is CASSLGQGFYNEQFF.

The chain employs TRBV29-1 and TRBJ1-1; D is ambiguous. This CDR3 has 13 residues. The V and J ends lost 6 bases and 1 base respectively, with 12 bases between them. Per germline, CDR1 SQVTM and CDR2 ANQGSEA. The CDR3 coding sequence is TGCAGCGTCAAACAACAGCCGAACACTGAAGCTTTCTTT. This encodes CSVKQQPNTEAFF. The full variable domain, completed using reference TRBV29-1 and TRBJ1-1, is SAVISQKPSRDICQRGTSLTIQCQVDSQVTMMFWYRQQPGQSLTLIATANQGSEATYESGFVIDKFPISRPNLTFSTLTVSNMSPEDSSIYLCSVKQQPNTEAFFGQGTRLTVV.

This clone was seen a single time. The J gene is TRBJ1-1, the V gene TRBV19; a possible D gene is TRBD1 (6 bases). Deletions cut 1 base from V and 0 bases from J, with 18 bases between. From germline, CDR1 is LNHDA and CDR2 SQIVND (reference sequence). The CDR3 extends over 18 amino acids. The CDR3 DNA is TGTGCCAGTAGTATAGGTCCGCGGCAGGGGCGGGTGAACACTGAAGCTTTCTTT. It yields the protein CASSIGPRQGRVNTEAFF.

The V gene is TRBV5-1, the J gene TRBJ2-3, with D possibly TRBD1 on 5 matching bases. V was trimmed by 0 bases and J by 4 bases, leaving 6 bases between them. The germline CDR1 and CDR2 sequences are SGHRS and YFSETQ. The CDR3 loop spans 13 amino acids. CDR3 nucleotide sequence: TGCGCCAGCAGCTTGGACAGGCCAGATACGCAGTATTTT. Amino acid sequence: CASSLDRPDTQYF.

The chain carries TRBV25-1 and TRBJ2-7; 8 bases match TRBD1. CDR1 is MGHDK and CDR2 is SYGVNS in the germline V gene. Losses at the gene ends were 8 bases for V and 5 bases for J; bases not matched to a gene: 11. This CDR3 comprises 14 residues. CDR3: CASVGQGKLNEQYF. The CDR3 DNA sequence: TGTGCCAGCGTCGGACAGGGAAAGTTGAACGAGCAGTACTTC.

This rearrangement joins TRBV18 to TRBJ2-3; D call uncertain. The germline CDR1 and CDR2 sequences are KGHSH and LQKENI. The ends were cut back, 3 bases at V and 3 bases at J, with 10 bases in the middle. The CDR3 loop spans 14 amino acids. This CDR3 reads CASSPAALTDTQYF. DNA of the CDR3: TGTGCCAGCTCACCCGCCGCCCTAACAGATACGCAGTATTTT. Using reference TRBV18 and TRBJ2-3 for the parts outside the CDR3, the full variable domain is NAGVMQNPRHLVRRRGQEARLRCSPMKGHSHVYWYRQLPEEGLKFMVYLQKENIIDESGMPKERFSAEFPKEGPSILRIQQVVRGDSAAYFCASSPAALTDTQYFGPGTRLTVL.

The chain's CDR3 is CASSPSPRRYEQYF. CDR3 nucleotides: TGTGCCAGCAGTCCATCCCCTCGGAGGTACGAGCAGTACTTC. The V and J genes are TRBV28 and TRBJ2-7; possibly TRBD2 for D (5 bases). Germline values: CDR1 MDHEN, CDR2 SYDVKM. The germline V and J ends were trimmed by 5 bases and 4 bases, with 15 bases remaining between them. The CDR3 is 14 amino acids. Together with reference TRBV28 and TRBJ2-7, the CDR3 gives the full variable domain: DVKVTQSSRYLVKRTGEKVFLECVQDMDHENMFWYRQDPGLGLRLIYFSYDVKMKEKGDIPEGYSVSREKKERFSLILESASTNQTSMYLCASSPSPRRYEQYFGPGTRLTVT.

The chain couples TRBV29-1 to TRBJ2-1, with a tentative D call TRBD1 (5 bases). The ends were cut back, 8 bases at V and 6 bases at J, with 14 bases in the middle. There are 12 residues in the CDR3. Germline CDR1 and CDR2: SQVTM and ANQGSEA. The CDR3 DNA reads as TGCAGCACAGAACAGGCCCGCAATGAGCAGTTCTTC. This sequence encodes CSTEQARNEQFF.